One sample yielded the 10 T cell receptor beta chains listed below, sequenced in a study of CD8 T cells in ankylosing spondylitis. From the 5' RACE reads, TCRdb called clonotypes with MiXCR, one entry per CDR3 protein. The sample holds a few hundred thousand distinct CDR3 sequences, 8% to 11% seen once. The sample was blood, either unsorted or a sorted T cell fraction (not recorded which). These receptors all stem from a male donor with ankylosing spondylitis or in good health (not recorded which).

Concerning this clonotype itself: The junction does not match germline at one end; this may be a read error. The rearrangement uses TRBV5-1 and TRBJ1-1, with D perhaps matching TRBD1 (6 bases). The germline V gene encodes CDR1 SGHRS and CDR2 YFSETQ. CDR3 length equals 14 residues. CDR3 loop: CASSLDSSNSEAFF. CDR3 nucleotide sequence: TGCGCCAGCAGCCTGGACAGCTCGAACTCTGAAGCTTTCTTT.

This clonotype was counted only a few times. The chain joins TRBV20-1 to TRBJ2-7, with 7 bases identical to TRBD1. Per the germline V gene, CDR1 is DFQATT and CDR2 is SNEGSKA (reference sequence). After removal of 4 bases from V and 2 bases from J, the junction contained 5 bases not matched to a gene. The CDR3 has 13 amino acids. CDR3 DNA: TGCAGTGCTAACAGAGGGACAGCCTACGAGCAGTACTTC. Its protein product is CSANRGTAYEQYF.

Concerning this clonotype itself: At one boundary the junction diverges from the germline segment, which might be a read error. The chain combines TRBV3-1 with TRBJ2-7; either TRBD1 or TRBD2 may supply D (5 bases each). The CDR3 has 13 amino acids. Germline CDR1 reads LGHDT; CDR2 reads YNNKEL (reference sequence). The CDR3, as DNA: TGTGCCAGCAGCCCAGGGACGGCCTACGAGCACTACTTC. It encodes CASSPGTAYEHYF.

V usage is TRBV5-6 and J usage is TRBJ2-3; D call uncertain. The V and J ends lost 0 bases and 0 bases respectively, with 17 bases between them. CDR3 size: 18 residues. Germline V lookup: CDR1 SGHDT, CDR2 YYEEEE. The CDR3 coding sequence is TGTGCCAGCAGCTTGGGGATAACGTTGCCCGTCAGCACAGATACGCAGTATTTT. Amino acids: CASSLGITLPVSTDTQYF.

The table lists this clonotype with a few counts. V is TRBV5-1 and J is TRBJ2-1, with TRBD1 as a possible D gene (6 bases). V lost 0 bases, J lost 2 bases, and 15 bases lay in between. The CDR3 totals 17 residues. Germline-derived CDR1 and CDR2 are SGHRS and YFSETQ. The CDR3 nucleotides read TGCGCCAGCAGCTTGGGGATAGGGCAGGGGCCCTACAATGAGCAGTTCTTC. Translating gives CASSLGIGQGPYNEQFF.

This clonotype appeared a few times. The chain employs TRBV12-5 and TRBJ2-3; the D gene is possibly TRBD1 (5 bases). Germline loops: CDR1 LGHNT, CDR2 FRNRAP. This CDR3 is 14 amino acids long. Trimming took 2 bases from V and 4 from J, leaving 10 bases between them. CDR3 bases: TGTGCTAGTGGTTTGCAGGGCCTTGCAGATACGCAGTATTTT. This encodes CASGLQGLADTQYF.

The V gene is TRBV7-3, the J gene TRBJ2-3; 7 bases are a match to TRBD2. Trimming cost V 5 bases and J 6 bases; bases outside gene matches: 14. The CDR3 covers 16 residues. The V gene's germline CDR1 is SGHTA and CDR2 FQGTGA. The CDR3 spells CASSARGGGPPDTQYF. Here the CDR3 DNA reads TGTGCCAGCAGCGCGAGAGGCGGGGGACCTCCGGATACGCAGTATTTT.

As regards this clonotype: This may be a read error, as it is one base from a much larger clone. This rearrangement joins TRBV5-5 to TRBJ1-4, with a weak D call TRBD1 (6 bases). There are 16 residues in the CDR3. The germline gives CDR1 SGHKS, CDR2 YYEKEE (reference sequence). The CDR3 region has the DNA TGTGCCAGCAGCTTCACAGGGCCACAGGCTAATGAAGAACTGTTTTTT. This translates into CASSFTGPQANEELFF.

The J gene is TRBJ1-4, the V gene TRBV12-3 or TRBV12-4; D uncertain. This CDR3 has 14 amino acids. Trimming removed 7 bases at V and 3 bases at J, with 12 bases between. CDR3 in amino acids: CASTPREANEKLFF. CDR3 in DNA: TGTGCCAGCACCCCCCGGGAAGCTAATGAAAAACTGTTTTTT.

The rearrangement uses TRBV2 and TRBJ1-3, with D unclear. The CDR3 is 14 residues long. Germline V gene lookup returns CDR1 SNHLY and CDR2 FYNNEI. Trimming removed 4 bases from V and 0 bases from J, with 7 bases in between. The CDR3 region is CASSVGSSGNTIYF. The CDR3 DNA sequence: TGTGCCAGCAGTGTGGGCAGCTCTGGAAACACCATATATTTT.